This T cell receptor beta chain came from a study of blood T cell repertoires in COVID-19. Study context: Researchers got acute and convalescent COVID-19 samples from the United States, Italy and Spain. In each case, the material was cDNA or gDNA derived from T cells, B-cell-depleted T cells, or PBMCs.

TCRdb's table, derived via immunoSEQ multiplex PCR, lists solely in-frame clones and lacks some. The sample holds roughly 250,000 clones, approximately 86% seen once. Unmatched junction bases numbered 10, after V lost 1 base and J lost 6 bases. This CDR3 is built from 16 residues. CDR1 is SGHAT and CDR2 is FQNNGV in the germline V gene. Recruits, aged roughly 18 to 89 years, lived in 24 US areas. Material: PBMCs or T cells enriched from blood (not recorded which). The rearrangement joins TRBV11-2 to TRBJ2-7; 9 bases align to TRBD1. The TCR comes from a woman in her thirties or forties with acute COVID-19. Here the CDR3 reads CASSLASGTGFFEQYF. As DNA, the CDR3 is TGTGCCAGCAGCTTAGCCTCCGGGACAGGGTTCTTCGAGCAGTACTTC.